This T cell receptor (beta chain) was documented in a study of cytomegalovirus exposure and HLA in healthy donors. Study observations and caveats: According to a later analysis, donors in an Asian-associated ancestry cluster reportedly had fewer N-insertions than the roughly 670-donor mean.

Primers for the PCR totalled 60 Vbeta and 13 Jbeta. Assay used: immunoSEQ multiplex PCR; TCRdb lists only in-frame clones, some missing. Of about 200,000 clones in the sample, more than 75% were seen once. In its sample, this clone was seen a few times. What it binds is not known. This receptor was identified in a woman aged 40 to 50 in good health and CMV-seronegative. The sequenced sample was PBMCs.

The CDR3 spells CASSDTPGLGGPRFF. In nucleotides, the CDR3 is TGTGCCAGCAGTGACACACCGGGACTAGGGGGGCCCCGGTTCTTC. The rearrangement joins TRBV6-4 to TRBJ2-1, with 8 positions matching TRBD2. Germline V CDR1 and CDR2: MRHNA, SNTAGT. The CDR3 has 15 amino acids. Germline trimming cut 2 bases from V and 15 bases from J; bases unmatched to any gene: 15.